The 10 T cell receptor beta chains below all came from one sample that was sequenced in a study of pediatric ulcerative colitis. Measured with immunoSEQ multiplex PCR; TCRdb has only the in-frame clones, and not every one. The sample has 13,000 to 15,000 clones, approximately 90% seen once; the top ten hold 0.98%. Specimen: blood. The receptor source for this set is a boy aged 10-17 years with moderate ulcerative colitis.

CDR3: CASSLWGTGMSGELFF. CDR3 nucleotide sequence: TGTGCCAGCAGCTTATGGGGGACAGGGATGTCCGGGGAGCTGTTTTTT. This chain uses TRBV7-6 with TRBJ2-2; the match to TRBD1 covers 9 bases. The V segment lost 2 bases and the J segment 6 bases; nucleotides outside the gene matches: 7. The CDR3 length is 16 residues. The germline gives CDR1 SGHVS, CDR2 FNYEAQ.

J is TRBJ2-3 and V is TRBV27, with unresolved D. Germline values: CDR1 MNHEY, CDR2 SMNVEV (reference sequence). The CDR3 sequence is 12 residues long. Trimming took 5 bases from V and 4 from J, leaving 7 bases between them. The CDR3 DNA is TGTGCCAGCAGTGCTGTTTCAGATACGCAGTATTTT. Amino acids: CASSAVSDTQYF.

The chain recombines TRBV29-1 with TRBJ1-3, with 7 bases fitting TRBD1. The CDR3 covers 15 residues. Losses at the gene ends were 6 bases for V and 0 bases for J; bases not matched to a gene: 8. Germline V gene data show CDR1 as SQVTM and CDR2 as ANQGSEA. The CDR3 coding sequence is TGCAGCGTCTGGGACAGAACCCGCTCTGGAAACACCATATATTTT. This encodes CSVWDRTRSGNTIYF.

This chain joins TRBV5-1 and TRBJ2-1, with D unclear. Trimming left V 4 bases short and J 4 bases short, with 6 bases between. The V gene's germline CDR1 is SGHRS and CDR2 YFSETQ. The CDR3 is 12 amino acids. CDR3 in DNA: TGCGCCAGCAGCGGGTCATACAATGAGCAGTTCTTC. This sequence encodes CASSGSYNEQFF.

The J gene is TRBJ2-7, the V gene TRBV15; 10 bases match TRBD2. CDR1 is LNHNV, CDR2 YYDKDF, per germline (reference sequence). V shed 0 bases and J 2 bases; nucleotides not matched to a gene: 7. The CDR3 has 17 amino acids. As DNA, the CDR3 is TGTGCCACCAGCAGAGAACCGGGACTAGCGCCTACCTACGAGCAGTACTTC. As protein: CATSREPGLAPTYEQYF.

This sequence joins TRBV28 and TRBJ1-5; 12 bases match TRBD1. Germline V CDR1 and CDR2: MDHEN, SYDVKM. The V segment lost 4 bases and the J segment 7 bases; nucleotides outside the gene matches: 2. The CDR3 length is 14 residues. The CDR3 sequence is CASSWDRGQQPQHF. The CDR3 bases are TGTGCCAGCAGTTGGGACAGGGGGCAACAGCCCCAGCATTTT.

The V gene is TRBV20-1, the J gene TRBJ2-1; D unresolved. Trimming pared 3 bases from V and 9 bases from J, leaving 9 bases between. Per the germline V gene, CDR1 is DFQATT and CDR2 is SNEGSKA (reference sequence). This CDR3 is 11 amino acids long. DNA for the CDR3: TGCAGTGCTAGTAGAGACGGTGAGCAGTTCTTC. It encodes CSASRDGEQFF.

The chain combines TRBV19 with TRBJ2-3, with D hard to call. CDR1 LNHDA and CDR2 SQIVND come from the germline V gene (reference sequence). V dropped 6 bases and J dropped 1 base, with 11 bases sitting between them. The CDR3 runs to 14 residues. In nucleotides, the CDR3 is TGTGCCAGTAGGTCAGATGGGGGCACAGATACGCAGTATTTT. It is translated as CASRSDGGTDTQYF.

This chain uses TRBV10-3 with TRBJ1-4; D remains ambiguous. Germline values: CDR1 ENHRY, CDR2 SYGVKD. The V gene lost 2 bases and the J gene lost 4 bases, with 2 bases spanning the gap. This CDR3 comprises 12 residues. CDR3 nucleotide sequence: TGTGCCATCAGTGAGGGTAATGAAAAACTGTTTTTT. This codes for CAISEGNEKLFF.

The chain recombines TRBV11-3 with TRBJ2-1, with TRBD2 matching 13 bases. Germline CDR1 and CDR2: SGHNT and YENEEA. V was clipped by 0 bases and J by 10 bases; unmatched bases: 3. CDR3 length: 15 amino acids. This chain's CDR3 is CASSLDRGLAGEQFF. The CDR3 DNA follows: TGTGCCAGCAGCTTAGATCGGGGACTAGCGGGGGAGCAGTTCTTC.